This is a list of T cell receptor beta chains from one sample in a study of molecular identifiers for immune sequencing clone quantification. TCRdb passed the PCR reads through MiXCR, listing each CDR3 protein once. The sample consists of tens of thousands of distinct CDR3 sequences, over 20% of them appearing once. Source material: naive CD8+ T cells from blood, with Jurkat cell RNA spiked in. All receptors derive from a human donor in good health. Some libraries in this study had Jurkat cell RNA spiked in. Both conserved end residues are part of each CDR3. A D gene is named only where the DNA matches it firmly. Expanded clones get a size class; other rows say once, few or many, or leave the size out.

v_gene: TRBV7-2; abundance: once; d_gene: TRBD1; j_gene: TRBJ2-5; CDR3nt: TGTGCCAGCAGAACTAGTGGGGACAGTGTTGGGACCCAGTACTTC; CDR3aa: CASRTSGDSVGTQYF
v_gene: TRBV27; abundance: few; d_gene: NA; j_gene: TRBJ2-1; CDR3nt: TGTGCCAGCAGGATCGGGACTGAGCAGTTCTTC; CDR3aa: CASRIGTEQFF
v_gene: TRBV7-2; abundance: many; d_gene: NA; j_gene: TRBJ1-1; CDR3nt: TGTGCCAGCAGCTTAGTCGACACCTGGAACACTGAAGCTTTCTTT; CDR3aa: CASSLVDTWNTEAFF
v_gene: TRBV9; abundance: many; d_gene: TRBD2; j_gene: TRBJ2-3; CDR3nt: TGTGCCAGCAGCAACAAACCAGCGGGAGAGTCCACAGATACGCAGTATTTT; CDR3aa: CASSNKPAGESTDTQYF
v_gene: TRBV5-1; abundance: once; d_gene: NA; j_gene: TRBJ2-7; CDR3nt: TGCGCCAGCAGCTTGGAGCCCAGCAGCTCCTACGAGCAGTACTTC; CDR3aa: CASSLEPSSSYEQYF
v_gene: TRBV11-2; abundance: many; d_gene: NA; j_gene: TRBJ2-5; CDR3nt: TGTGCCAGCAGCTTCCGGGTCCAAGAGACCCAGTACTTC; CDR3aa: CASSFRVQETQYF
v_gene: TRBV27; abundance: few; d_gene: NA; j_gene: TRBJ2-5; CDR3nt: TGTGCCAGCAGCTTGCATAGGACGGCTACGCGGGAGACCCAGTACTTC; CDR3aa: CASSLHRTATRETQYF
v_gene: TRBV12-3/TRBV12-4; abundance: NA; d_gene: NA; j_gene: TRBJ2-5; CDR3nt: TGTGCCAGCAGTTTAACGACTAGAGAGGAGACCCAGTACTTC; CDR3aa: CASSLTTREETQYF
v_gene: TRBV11-2; abundance: many; d_gene: NA; j_gene: TRBJ2-7; CDR3nt: TGTGCCAGCAGCGGGAGTTTACGGGAGCAGTACTTC; CDR3aa: CASSGSLREQYF
v_gene: TRBV5-1; abundance: many; d_gene: TRBD2; j_gene: TRBJ2-7; CDR3nt: TGCGCCAGCAGCGGAGCGGGAGGCGGCGAGCAGTACTTC; CDR3aa: CASSGAGGGEQYF
v_gene: TRBV28; abundance: NA; d_gene: NA; j_gene: TRBJ2-1; CDR3nt: TGTGCCAGCAGTTCCGTGAAGGCTTTGAATGAGCAGTTCTTC; CDR3aa: CASSSVKALNEQFF
v_gene: TRBV6-5; abundance: few; d_gene: NA; j_gene: TRBJ1-5; CDR3nt: TGTGCCAGCAGTAAAATCAAGGCTCAGCCCCAGCATTTT; CDR3aa: CASSKIKAQPQHF
v_gene: TRBV6-1; abundance: many; d_gene: NA; j_gene: TRBJ1-2; CDR3nt: TGTGCCAGCTTTAACAGCTACTATGGCTACACCTTC; CDR3aa: CASFNSYYGYTF
v_gene: TRBV5-4; abundance: once; d_gene: TRBD1; j_gene: TRBJ1-2; CDR3nt: TGTGCCTGCAGCTTCGGGACAGGGCTCTACACCTTC; CDR3aa: CACSFGTGLYTF
v_gene: TRBV12-3/TRBV12-4; abundance: NA; d_gene: TRBD1; j_gene: TRBJ2-7; CDR3nt: TGTGCCAGCAGTCCTGACAGGGGGTCCGAGCAGTACTTC; CDR3aa: CASSPDRGSEQYF
v_gene: TRBV19; abundance: many; d_gene: NA; j_gene: TRBJ2-7; CDR3nt: TGTGCCAGTAGTACCTTCGGGGGAGCGGACGAGCAGTACTTC; CDR3aa: CASSTFGGADEQYF
v_gene: TRBV4-3; abundance: few; d_gene: NA; j_gene: TRBJ2-7; CDR3nt: TGCGCCAGCAGCCGGACTCTTGTGAAGTCCGGGGAGCAGTACTTC; CDR3aa: CASSRTLVKSGEQYF
v_gene: TRBV29-1; abundance: few; d_gene: NA; j_gene: TRBJ2-7; CDR3nt: TGCAGCGTTGAAGATCCCTACGAGCAGTACTTC; CDR3aa: CSVEDPYEQYF
v_gene: TRBV5-1; abundance: many; d_gene: NA; j_gene: TRBJ2-7; CDR3nt: TGCGCCAGCAGCGAGACAGGTCCCTACGAGCAGTACTTC; CDR3aa: CASSETGPYEQYF
v_gene: TRBV6-1; abundance: many; d_gene: NA; j_gene: TRBJ2-7; CDR3nt: TGTGCCAGCAGAGAATTGGGCAGAGTCTACGAGCAGTACTTC; CDR3aa: CASRELGRVYEQYF